The text below deals with one T cell receptor (beta chain). The record originates from a study of blood T cell repertoires in COVID-19. The repertoire was sequenced with immunoSEQ multiplex PCR; TCRdb's copy has only in-frame clones and lacks some. Of 400,000 or so clones listed, 80% to 90% are singletons. Ages ranged from about 18 to 89 years, with residence in around 24 US areas. The TCR was taken from a man aged 25-45 years who had recovered from COVID-19. What was sequenced was PBMCs or T cells enriched from blood (not recorded which).

CDR3 residues: CASSVSPRTVNEKLFF. The CDR3 region has the DNA TGTGCCAGCAGCGTATCTCCCCGGACAGTTAATGAAAAACTGTTTTTT. The chain carries TRBV9 and TRBJ1-4; perhaps TRBD1 as D (6 bases). Germline V gene sequence: CDR1 SGDLS, CDR2 YYNGEE. CDR3 length: 16 amino acids. V lost 1 base, J lost 4 bases, and 14 bases lay in between.